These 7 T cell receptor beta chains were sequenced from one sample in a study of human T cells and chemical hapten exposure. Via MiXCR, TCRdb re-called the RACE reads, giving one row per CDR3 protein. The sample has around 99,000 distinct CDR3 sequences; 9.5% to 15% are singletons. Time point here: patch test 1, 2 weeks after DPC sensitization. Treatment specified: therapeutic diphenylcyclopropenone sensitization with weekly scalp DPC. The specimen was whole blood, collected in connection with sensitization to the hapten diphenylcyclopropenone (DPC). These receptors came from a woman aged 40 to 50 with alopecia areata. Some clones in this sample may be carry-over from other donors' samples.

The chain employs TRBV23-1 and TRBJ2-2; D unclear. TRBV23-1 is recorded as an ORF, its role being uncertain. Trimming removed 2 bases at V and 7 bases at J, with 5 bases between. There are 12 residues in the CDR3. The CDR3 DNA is TGCGCCAGCAGTCAAATTGGCGGGGAGCTGTTTTTT. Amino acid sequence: CASSQIGGELFF.

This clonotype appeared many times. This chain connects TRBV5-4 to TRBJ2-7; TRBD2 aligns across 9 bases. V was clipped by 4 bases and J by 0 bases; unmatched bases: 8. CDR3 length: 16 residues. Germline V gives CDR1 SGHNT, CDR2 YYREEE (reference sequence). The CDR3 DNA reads TGTGCCAGCAGCCCGGCGACTAGCGGAAGCTCCTACGAGCAGTACTTC. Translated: CASSPATSGSSYEQYF.

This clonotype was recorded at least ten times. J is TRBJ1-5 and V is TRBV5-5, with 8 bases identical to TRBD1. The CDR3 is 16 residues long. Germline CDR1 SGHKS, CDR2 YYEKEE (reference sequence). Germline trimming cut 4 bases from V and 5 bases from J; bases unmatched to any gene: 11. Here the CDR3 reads CASSRGGTGIHQPQHF. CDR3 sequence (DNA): TGTGCCAGCAGCCGGGGAGGGACAGGTATCCATCAGCCCCAGCATTTT.

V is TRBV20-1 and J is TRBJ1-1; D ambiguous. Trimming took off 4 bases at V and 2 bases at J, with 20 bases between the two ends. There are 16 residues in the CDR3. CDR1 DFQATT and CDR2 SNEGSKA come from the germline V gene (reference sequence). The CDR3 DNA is TGCAGTGCTAAAGTCTTGCGAAGGTCAACAAACACTGAAGCTTTCTTT. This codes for CSAKVLRRSTNTEAFF.

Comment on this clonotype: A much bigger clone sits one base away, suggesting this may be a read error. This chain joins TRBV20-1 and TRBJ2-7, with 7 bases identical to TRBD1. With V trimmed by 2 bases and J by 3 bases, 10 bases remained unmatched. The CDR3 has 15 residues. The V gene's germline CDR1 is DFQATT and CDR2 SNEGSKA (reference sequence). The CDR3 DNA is TGCAGTGCTAGAAGAGACAGGGTGGGAGTCTACGAGCAGTACTTC. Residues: CSARRDRVGVYEQYF.

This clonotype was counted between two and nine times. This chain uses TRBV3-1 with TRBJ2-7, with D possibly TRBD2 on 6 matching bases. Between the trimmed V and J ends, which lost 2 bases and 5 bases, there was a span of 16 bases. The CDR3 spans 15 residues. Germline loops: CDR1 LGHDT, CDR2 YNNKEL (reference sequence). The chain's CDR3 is CASSQWDGDFNEQYF. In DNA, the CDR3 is TGTGCCAGCAGCCAATGGGACGGGGACTTTAACGAGCAGTACTTC.

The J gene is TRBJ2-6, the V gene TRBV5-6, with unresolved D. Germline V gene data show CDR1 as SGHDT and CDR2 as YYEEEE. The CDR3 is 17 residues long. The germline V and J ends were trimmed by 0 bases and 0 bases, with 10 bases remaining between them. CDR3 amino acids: CASSLVGSFSGANVLTF. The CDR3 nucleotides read TGTGCCAGCAGCTTGGTTGGCAGTTTCTCTGGGGCCAACGTCCTGACTTTC.